This T cell receptor beta chain was found in a study of blood T cell repertoires in COVID-19. Germline CDR1 is PRHDT and CDR2 is FYEKMQ (reference sequence). The length of the CDR3 is 13 residues. V lost 4 bases and J 1 base, leaving 6 bases between the germline ends. In the original analysis: Amplification of reference gene primers provided the estimated nucleated cell counts. Assay: immunoSEQ multiplex PCR; the TCRdb copy retains only in-frame clones and omits some. V, J and clone size were drawn from that table, and D and trimming were deduced from the DNA. The sample records 250,000 or so clones, around 86% being singletons.

The sequenced material came from peripheral blood. The TCR comes from a woman in her forties who had recovered from COVID-19. The rearrangement links TRBV13 to TRBJ2-3; D not resolved. DNA of the CDR3: TGTGCCAGCAGCTATTCGGGCACAGATACGCAGTATTTT. As protein: CASSYSGTDTQYF.